Listed here are 21 T cell receptor beta chains from one sample, sequenced in a study of T and B cells in COVID-19 patients. Multiplex PCR with BIOMED2 TRB-A/B primer pools amplified TRB rearrangements. Each CDR3 protein is one row after TCRdb ran MiXCR on the multiplex PCR reads. Altogether 9,000 to 13,000 distinct CDR3 sequences are present, around 34% being singletons, with the ten largest covering around 17%. Each TRB amplification used roughly 240-550 ng of genomic DNA from blood. Sequencing was performed on blood. The receptors originated from a human donor with active COVID-19.

This clonotype qualifies as medium-sized. CDR3 coding DNA: TGTGCCAGTACAGGGGAGGCTAATGAAAAACTGTTTTTT. This translates into CASTGEANEKLFF. This chain connects TRBV19 to TRBJ1-4; D is perhaps TRBD1 (6 bases). This CDR3 comprises 13 residues. Trimming pared 7 bases from V and 3 bases from J, leaving 9 bases between. Germline V gives CDR1 LNHDA, CDR2 SQIVND (reference sequence).

A few counts support this clonotype. The chain recombines TRBV12-3 or TRBV12-4 with TRBJ1-2; tentatively, D is TRBD1 (5 bases). The CDR3 runs to 15 residues. Trimming shortened V by 3 bases and J by 7 bases, and 18 bases separated the two germline ends. This CDR3 reads CASSFWPGQGGGYTF. The CDR3 nucleotides are TGTGCCAGCAGTTTTTGGCCGGGGCAGGGTGGTGGCTACACCTTC.

The rearrangement uses TRBV30 and TRBJ2-5, with 8 bases that match TRBD1. Unmatched junction bases numbered 7, after V lost 5 bases and J lost 2 bases. The CDR3 loop spans 14 amino acids. Germline CDR1 GTSNPN, CDR2 SVGIG (reference sequence). The CDR3: CAWDRGGVQETQYF. CDR3 coding DNA: TGTGCCTGGGACAGGGGCGGAGTACAAGAGACCCAGTACTTC. Looking up the rest from reference TRBV30 and TRBJ2-5 gives the full variable domain: SQTIHQWPATLVQPVGSPLSLECTVEGTSNPNLYWYRQAAGRGLQLLFYSVGIGQISSEVPQNLSASRPQDRQFILSSKKLLLSDSGFYLCAWDRGGVQETQYFGPGTRLLVL.

V usage is TRBV14 and J usage is TRBJ1-2; D might be TRBD1 (5 bases). The CDR3 extends over 13 amino acids. V dropped 1 base and J dropped 7 bases, with 10 bases sitting between them. CDR1 and CDR2 (germline): SGHDN, FVKESK. The CDR3 protein is CASSQVQGLGYTF. The CDR3 DNA is TGTGCCAGCAGCCAAGTCCAGGGTCTTGGCTACACCTTC. The entire variable domain, with the rest obtained from reference TRBV14 and TRBJ1-2, is as follows: EAGVTQFPSHSVIEKGQTVTLRCDPISGHDNLYWYRRVMGKEIKFLLHFVKESKQDESGMPNNRFLAERTGGTYSTLKVQPAELEDSGVYFCASSQVQGLGYTFGSGTRLTVV.

By share, this clonotype ranks as medium-sized (0.01 to 0.1%). The rearrangement joins TRBV29-1 to TRBJ1-5; TRBD1 matches at 7 bases. The CDR3 spans 14 residues. V shed 7 bases, J shed 0 bases, and the junction held 6 bases outside the gene matches. CDR1 is SQVTM and CDR2 is ANQGSEA in the germline V gene. CDR3 in amino acids: CSASGGVSNQPQHF. In DNA, the CDR3 is TGCAGCGCTTCAGGGGGGGTTAGCAATCAGCCCCAGCATTTT.

This clonotype has a single count. This chain links TRBV11-1 with TRBJ1-5; D is perhaps TRBD1 (5 bases). There are 15 residues in the CDR3. Germline V gene sequence: CDR1 SGHAT, CDR2 FQDESV (reference sequence). V shed 5 bases and J shed 2 bases, with 13 bases lying between them. The CDR3 DNA reads TGTGCCAGCAGCCCCGAGGGGTCGGGCAATCAGCCCCAGCATTTT. Its translation: CASSPEGSGNQPQHF.

CDR3 amino acids: CSARQDRGYSPLHF. CDR3 coding DNA: TGCAGTGCAAGGCAGGACAGGGGGTATTCACCCCTCCACTTT. The genes are TRBV20-1 and TRBJ1-6; 10 bases fit TRBD1. Looked up from germline, CDR1 is DFQATT and CDR2 is SNEGSKA (reference sequence). CDR3 size: 14 residues. The J segment lost 8 bases and the V segment lost 6 bases, leaving 7 bases of the junction unmatched.

The genes are TRBV6-1 and TRBJ2-7, with 10 positions matching TRBD1. The CDR3 consists of 14 residues. The V segment lost 2 bases and the J segment 3 bases; nucleotides outside the gene matches: 1. The germline CDR1 and CDR2 sequences are MNHNS and SASEGT. CDR3 residues: CASSEWTGGYEQYF. DNA of the CDR3: TGTGCCAGCAGTGAATGGACAGGGGGCTACGAGCAGTACTTC.

This clonotype has a handful of counts. The gene calls are TRBV7-9 and TRBJ1-4; no reliable D call. Trimming removed 5 bases from V and 3 bases from J, with 13 bases in between. CDR3 length: 15 residues. Per germline, CDR1 SEHNR and CDR2 FQNEAQ (reference sequence). CDR3 in DNA: TGTGCCAGCAGCCCTGTGGCAGACCCTAATGAAAAACTGTTTTTT. This codes for CASSPVADPNEKLFF.

The CDR3 sequence: CASPLSGGPQYF. The CDR3 DNA reads as TGTGCCAGCCCACTTAGCGGGGGACCCCAGTACTTC. The J gene is TRBJ2-5, the V gene TRBV18, with 9 bases lining up with TRBD2. The V gene's germline CDR1 is KGHSH and CDR2 LQKENI. After removal of 8 bases from V and 9 bases from J, the junction contained 7 bases not matched to a gene. The CDR3 covers 12 residues.

By share of the sample, this clonotype is hyperexpanded. The chain employs TRBV15 and TRBJ2-7; D possibly corresponds to TRBD1 (5 bases). V was shortened by 4 bases and J by 3 bases, with 22 bases between the two germline ends. Per the germline V gene, CDR1 is LNHNV and CDR2 is YYDKDF (reference sequence). The CDR3 sequence is 17 residues long. The CDR3 loop reads CATSTQIITGPNYEQYF. The CDR3 coding sequence is TGTGCCACCAGCACCCAAATCATCACAGGTCCCAACTACGAGCAGTACTTC.

Within the sample, this clonotype is medium-sized (0.01 to 0.1%). V gene TRBV19 combines with J gene TRBJ1-2; D unresolved. The CDR3 covers 14 residues. V lost 3 bases, J lost 4 bases, and 12 bases lay in between. The V gene's germline CDR1 is LNHDA and CDR2 SQIVND (reference sequence). CDR3 DNA sequence: TGTGCCAGTAGTATCGCGACTGAATTCTATGGCTACACCTTC. It is translated as CASSIATEFYGYTF.

This clonotype appeared a few times. This may be a read error: a much more frequent sequence differs by one nucleotide. The rearrangement uses TRBV11-1 and TRBJ2-2, with 7 nucleotides matching TRBD1. V gave up 6 bases and J gave up 6 bases; unmatched junction bases: 4. CDR1 SGHAT and CDR2 FQDESV come from the germline V gene (reference sequence). The CDR3 sequence is 13 residues long. The CDR3 DNA reads TGTGCCAGCAGTTCCGGGACAGCCGGGGAGCTGTTTTTT. Translated: CASSSGTAGELFF.

The chain has TRBV4-2 and TRBJ1-3; no definite D call. The germline V gene has CDR1 LGHNA and CDR2 YNFKEQ. The CDR3 runs 16 residues. Trimming removed 0 bases at V and 0 bases at J, with 9 bases between. DNA of the CDR3: TGTGCCAGCAGCCAAGATCAGGAGCTCTCTGGAAACACCATATATTTT. As protein: CASSQDQELSGNTIYF.

This clonotype was seen a single time. J is TRBJ1-1 and V is TRBV6-2 or TRBV6-3; D is ambiguous. Germline V gives CDR1 MNHEY, CDR2 SVGEGT. Between the trimmed V and J ends, which lost 2 bases and 0 bases, there was a span of 7 bases. The CDR3 sequence is 14 residues long. CDR3 protein: CASSYAQVNTEAFF. The CDR3 DNA reads TGTGCCAGCAGTTACGCCCAGGTGAACACTGAAGCTTTCTTT.

A few counts support this clonotype. This chain links TRBV14 with TRBJ2-1; the D is unclear. V was shortened by 6 bases and J by 10 bases, with 19 bases between the two germline ends. Germline V lookup: CDR1 SGHDN, CDR2 FVKESK. The CDR3 runs 14 residues. CDR3 region: CASSLPVALTEQFF. The CDR3 DNA reads as TGTGCCAGCAGTCTCCCAGTGGCCCTCACCGAGCAGTTCTTC.

The sample holds a few counts of this clonotype. The V and J genes are TRBV10-3 and TRBJ2-7; D may be TRBD1 (6 bases). V was pared by 3 bases and J by 2 bases, with 8 bases between. CDR3 length: 13 residues. From germline, CDR1 is ENHRY and CDR2 SYGVKD. In nucleotides, the CDR3 is TGTGCCATCAGTGACCGACAGGCCTACGAGCAGTACTTC. Translating gives CAISDRQAYEQYF.

Within the sample, this clonotype is medium-sized. This chain connects TRBV19 to TRBJ2-1; a possible D gene is TRBD1 (5 bases). Germline lookup yields CDR1 LNHDA and CDR2 SQIVND (reference sequence). Trimming took 5 bases from V and 5 from J, leaving 13 bases between them. The CDR3 has 14 residues. The CDR3 reads CASSWGQRHNEQFF. CDR3 bases: TGTGCCAGTAGTTGGGGCCAGAGGCACAATGAGCAGTTCTTC.

This clonotype is medium-sized. The rearrangement uses TRBV29-1 and TRBJ2-5; TRBD1 agrees at 10 bases. From germline, CDR1 is SQVTM and CDR2 ANQGSEA. CDR3 size: 14 residues. The V segment lost 6 bases and the J segment 5 bases; nucleotides outside the gene matches: 9. The CDR3 sequence is CSVALGQGWETQYF. CDR3 nucleotides: TGCAGCGTGGCTCTGGGACAGGGGTGGGAGACCCAGTACTTC.

CDR3 residues: CASSQTYEQYF. CDR3 in DNA: TGTGCCAGCAGTCAGACCTACGAGCAGTACTTC. This rearrangement joins TRBV6-2 or TRBV6-3 to TRBJ2-7; D is ambiguous. The CDR3 is 11 residues long. The germline gives CDR1 MNHEY, CDR2 SVGEGT. The V end was cut by 5 bases, the J end by 2 bases, with 4 bases between.

The rearrangement links TRBV7-2 to TRBJ2-7; 7 bases are a match to TRBD2. The germline V gene has CDR1 SGHTA and CDR2 FQGNSA. The CDR3 consists of 14 residues. The V gene end was trimmed by 3 bases and the J gene end by 9 bases; junction bases not matched to a gene: 11. The CDR3 sequence is CASSFGNYGGWQYF. The CDR3 nucleotides are TGTGCCAGCAGCTTTGGAAACTACGGGGGGTGGCAGTACTTC.